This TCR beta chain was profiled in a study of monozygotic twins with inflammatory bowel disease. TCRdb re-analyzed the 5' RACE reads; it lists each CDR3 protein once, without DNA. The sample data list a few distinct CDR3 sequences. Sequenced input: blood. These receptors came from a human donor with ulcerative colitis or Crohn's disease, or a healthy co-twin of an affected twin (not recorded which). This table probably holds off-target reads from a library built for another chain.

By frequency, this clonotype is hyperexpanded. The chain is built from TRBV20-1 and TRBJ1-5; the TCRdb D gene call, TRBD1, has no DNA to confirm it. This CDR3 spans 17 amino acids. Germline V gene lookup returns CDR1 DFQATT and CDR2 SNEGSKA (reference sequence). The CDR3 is CSARDFFNQGFNQPQHF.